This T cell receptor (beta chain) appears in the sequencing data of a study of post-analysis software for immune sequencing data. The overall study: Relapsing-remitting, secondary progressive and progressive-relapsing courses of multiple sclerosis were included.

About this clonotype: As yet, its antigen is unknown.

TCR beta libraries were prepared from cDNA with unique molecular identifiers. TCRdb analysed the PCR reads with MiXCR anew, one entry per CDR3 protein. The sample includes around 500,000 distinct CDR3 sequences, around a third of them seen just once. The study, taken as a whole, reports: Compared with controls, patients had more of roughly five TRBV segments, including TRBV5-6, TRBV5-1 and TRBV20-1. Compared with controls, patients showed significantly lower normalized Chao1 diversity.

Germline V CDR1 and CDR2: SGHRS, YFSETQ. This CDR3 has 15 amino acids. The sequencing sample was made of blood. This receptor was obtained from a girl aged 2-17 years with multiple sclerosis. The V call is TRBV5-1, the J call TRBJ2-7; D ambiguous. The J call could be wrong; TRBJ2-5 is a better fit for the DNA end. The CDR3 loop reads CASSLSTGSVETQYF. The CDR3 DNA is TGCGCCAGCAGCTTGTCTACCGGTTCAGTTGAGACCCAGTACTTC.